A selection of T cell receptor beta chains follows, all from one sample in a study of blood T cell repertoires in COVID-19. The assay was immunoSEQ multiplex PCR, and TCRdb's table has in-frame clones only and misses some. The table includes about 230,000 clones, around 88% detected once. Sequencing was done on a sample of PBMCs or T cells enriched from blood (not recorded which). All receptors derive from a woman aged 40 to 50 with acute COVID-19. The CDR3 runs from the conserved cysteine through the conserved F or W. The order of the fields is V gene, D gene, clone size, J gene, CDR3 protein, CDR3 DNA. The D gene is left open where the match is weak. Clone sizes are given selectively: once, few, many, or a class where the clone is expanded.

v_gene: TRBV18
d_gene: TRBD1
abundance: few
j_gene: TRBJ1-2
CDR3aa: CASSPGTGIYGYTF
CDR3nt: TGTGCCAGCTCACCAGGGACAGGGATCTATGGCTACACCTTC

v_gene: TRBV6-5
d_gene: -
abundance: -
j_gene: TRBJ2-1
CDR3aa: CASSYSPGLPNEQFF
CDR3nt: TGTGCCAGCAGTTACTCGCCCGGACTACCGAATGAGCAGTTCTTC

v_gene: TRBV19
d_gene: -
abundance: -
j_gene: TRBJ2-1
CDR3aa: CASRTAGASYNEQFF
CDR3nt: TGTGCCAGTAGGACGGCGGGGGCCTCCTACAATGAGCAGTTCTTC

v_gene: TRBV27
d_gene: TRBD2
abundance: -
j_gene: TRBJ2-5
CDR3aa: CASREAGPRETQYF
CDR3nt: TGTGCCAGCAGGGAAGCGGGACCCCGGGAGACCCAGTACTTC

v_gene: TRBV28
d_gene: TRBD1
abundance: many
j_gene: TRBJ1-5
CDR3aa: CASSSSPATGVSEVQPQHF
CDR3nt: TGTGCCAGCAGTTCTTCCCCCGCGACAGGGGTCAGCGAAGTTCAGCCCCAGCATTTT

v_gene: TRBV2
d_gene: TRBD1
abundance: once
j_gene: TRBJ1-5
CDR3aa: CASRGTGARSDQHF
CDR3nt: TGTGCCAGCAGGGGGACAGGGGCCCGCTCTGACCAGCATTTT

v_gene: TRBV29-1
d_gene: TRBD2
abundance: few
j_gene: TRBJ2-2
CDR3aa: CSAQAGVETGELFF
CDR3nt: TGCAGTGCTCAAGCGGGAGTGGAAACCGGGGAGCTGTTTTTT

v_gene: TRBV9
d_gene: -
abundance: -
j_gene: TRBJ1-1
CDR3aa: CASSVGPVNTEAFF
CDR3nt: TGTGCCAGCAGCGTAGGTCCGGTGAACACTGAAGCTTTCTTT

v_gene: TRBV11-2
d_gene: TRBD1
abundance: -
j_gene: TRBJ1-4
CDR3aa: CASSRTGQIEKLFF
CDR3nt: TGTGCCAGCAGCAGGACAGGGCAAATAGAAAAACTGTTTTTT

v_gene: TRBV29-1
d_gene: -
abundance: -
j_gene: TRBJ2-1
CDR3aa: CSVETQGPYNEQFF
CDR3nt: TGCAGCGTTGAGACTCAGGGGCCCTACAATGAGCAGTTCTTC

v_gene: TRBV2
d_gene: TRBD1
abundance: -
j_gene: TRBJ2-3
CDR3aa: CASSEDRGWTDTQYF
CDR3nt: TGTGCCAGCAGTGAGGACAGGGGTTGGACAGATACGCAGTATTTT

v_gene: TRBV9
d_gene: -
abundance: once
j_gene: TRBJ2-1
CDR3aa: CASSVGGVSSYNEQFF
CDR3nt: TGTGCCAGCAGCGTAGGCGGAGTGAGCTCCTACAATGAGCAGTTCTTC

v_gene: TRBV9
d_gene: -
abundance: few
j_gene: TRBJ1-2
CDR3aa: CASSVGTNYGYTF
CDR3nt: TGTGCCAGCAGCGTAGGGACAAACTATGGCTACACCTTC

v_gene: TRBV15
d_gene: -
abundance: -
j_gene: TRBJ2-3
CDR3aa: CATSTGRSTDTQYF
CDR3nt: TGTGCCACCAGCACGGGTAGAAGCACAGATACGCAGTATTTT

v_gene: TRBV18
d_gene: -
abundance: -
j_gene: TRBJ1-4
CDR3aa: CASSPLVMSDEKLFF
CDR3nt: TGTGCCAGCTCACCACTCGTCATGTCGGATGAAAAACTGTTTTTT

v_gene: TRBV12-3/TRBV12-4
d_gene: TRBD1
abundance: -
j_gene: TRBJ2-1
CDR3aa: CASSLKGTGGFF
CDR3nt: TGTGCCAGCAGTTTGAAAGGGACAGGGGGTTTCTTC

v_gene: TRBV10-3
d_gene: -
abundance: -
j_gene: TRBJ1-1
CDR3aa: CAISQVAPSNTEAFF
CDR3nt: TGTGCCATCAGTCAGGTTGCCCCATCGAACACTGAAGCTTTCTTT

v_gene: TRBV5-1
d_gene: TRBD2
abundance: -
j_gene: TRBJ2-1
CDR3aa: CASSIPTGGYNEQFF
CDR3nt: TGCGCCAGCAGCATACCCACGGGAGGTTACAATGAGCAGTTCTTC

v_gene: TRBV6-5
d_gene: TRBD1
abundance: once
j_gene: TRBJ1-2
CDR3aa: CASSRQGSDYGYTF
CDR3nt: TGTGCCAGCAGCCGACAGGGGTCGGACTATGGCTACACCTTC

v_gene: TRBV19
d_gene: -
abundance: -
j_gene: TRBJ2-1
CDR3aa: CASSPRDTNEQFF
CDR3nt: TGTGCCAGTAGTCCAAGGGACACCAATGAGCAGTTCTTC

v_gene: TRBV19
d_gene: -
abundance: -
j_gene: TRBJ1-1
CDR3aa: CASYPSWDTNTEAFF
CDR3nt: TGTGCCAGTTACCCGAGTTGGGACACAAACACTGAAGCTTTCTTT

v_gene: TRBV11-2
d_gene: -
abundance: few
j_gene: TRBJ2-6
CDR3aa: CASTLEGGAGANVLTF
CDR3nt: TGTGCCAGCACCCTAGAAGGGGGGGCTGGGGCCAACGTCCTGACTTTC

v_gene: TRBV19
d_gene: -
abundance: -
j_gene: TRBJ1-6
CDR3aa: CASSIRTESYNSPLHF
CDR3nt: TGTGCCAGTAGTATAAGGACAGAATCTTATAATTCACCCCTCCACTTT

v_gene: TRBV27
d_gene: -
abundance: -
j_gene: TRBJ2-7
CDR3aa: CASSSSYSYEQYF
CDR3nt: TGTGCCAGCAGTTCGAGTTACTCCTACGAGCAGTACTTC

v_gene: TRBV15
d_gene: -
abundance: -
j_gene: TRBJ1-4
CDR3aa: CATSRYPPGPNEKLFF
CDR3nt: TGTGCCACCAGCAGGTATCCCCCGGGTCCCAATGAAAAACTGTTTTTT

v_gene: TRBV19
d_gene: TRBD1
abundance: -
j_gene: TRBJ2-7
CDR3aa: CASSDRGRYEQYF
CDR3nt: TGTGCCAGTAGTGACAGGGGACGTTACGAGCAGTACTTC

v_gene: TRBV9
d_gene: -
abundance: -
j_gene: TRBJ1-5
CDR3aa: CASHRTGGTNQPQHF
CDR3nt: TGTGCCAGCCATCGGACGGGGGGGACCAATCAGCCCCAGCATTTT

v_gene: TRBV2
d_gene: -
abundance: -
j_gene: TRBJ1-1
CDR3aa: CASSEVGRANTEAFF
CDR3nt: TGTGCCAGCAGTGAGGTTGGCAGGGCGAACACTGAAGCTTTCTTT

v_gene: TRBV2
d_gene: TRBD1
abundance: -
j_gene: TRBJ1-5
CDR3aa: CASSPGQGPNQPQHF
CDR3nt: TGTGCCAGCAGTCCCGGACAGGGCCCAAATCAGCCCCAGCATTTT

v_gene: TRBV5-1
d_gene: -
abundance: -
j_gene: TRBJ2-5
CDR3aa: CASSLQRPPRDQYF
CDR3nt: TGCGCCAGCAGCTTGCAGCGTCCCCCGAGGGACCAGTACTTC

v_gene: TRBV24-1
d_gene: TRBD1
abundance: -
j_gene: TRBJ2-1
CDR3aa: CATSLGTGSYNEQFF
CDR3nt: TGTGCCACCAGTCTCGGGACAGGGTCCTACAATGAGCAGTTCTTC

v_gene: TRBV14
d_gene: TRBD1
abundance: -
j_gene: TRBJ1-1
CDR3aa: CASSRRTGANTEAFF
CDR3nt: TGTGCCAGCAGTCGCAGGACAGGGGCGAACACTGAAGCTTTCTTT

v_gene: TRBV5-1
d_gene: -
abundance: -
j_gene: TRBJ1-2
CDR3aa: CASSLGGLGTNYGYTF
CDR3nt: TGCGCCAGCAGCTTGGGGGGCCTCGGCACTAACTATGGCTACACCTTC

v_gene: TRBV11-2
d_gene: TRBD2
abundance: -
j_gene: TRBJ2-5
CDR3aa: CASSWTSGLETQYF
CDR3nt: TGTGCCAGCAGTTGGACTAGCGGTTTGGAGACCCAGTACTTC

v_gene: TRBV6-6
d_gene: TRBD2
abundance: -
j_gene: TRBJ2-1
CDR3aa: CASSHGGRAFGGGNEQFF
CDR3nt: TGTGCCAGCAGTCACGGCGGGAGGGCCTTCGGTGGGGGAAATGAGCAGTTCTTC

v_gene: TRBV3-1/TRBV3-2
d_gene: -
abundance: -
j_gene: TRBJ1-6
CDR3aa: CASSPRMDSPLHF
CDR3nt: TGTGCCAGCAGCCCCAGGATGGATTCACCCCTCCACTTT

v_gene: TRBV9
d_gene: -
abundance: -
j_gene: TRBJ2-3
CDR3aa: CASSVGGVFSDTQYF
CDR3nt: TGTGCCAGCAGCGTAGGGGGGGTGTTCTCAGATACGCAGTATTTT